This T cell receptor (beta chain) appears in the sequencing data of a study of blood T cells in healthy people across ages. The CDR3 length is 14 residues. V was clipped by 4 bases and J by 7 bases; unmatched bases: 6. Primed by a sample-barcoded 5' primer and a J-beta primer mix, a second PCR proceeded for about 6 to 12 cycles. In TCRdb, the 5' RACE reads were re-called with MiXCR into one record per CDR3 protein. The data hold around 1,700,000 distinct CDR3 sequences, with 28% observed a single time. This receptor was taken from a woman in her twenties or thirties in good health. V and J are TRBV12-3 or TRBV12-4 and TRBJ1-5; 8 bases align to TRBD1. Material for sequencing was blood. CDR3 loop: CASSSNRGKQPQHF. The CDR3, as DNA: TGTGCCAGCAGTTCGAACAGGGGGAAACAGCCCCAGCATTTT.